A single sample gave rise to the 21 T cell receptor beta chains below, sequenced in a study of long-term antiretroviral therapy in people with HIV. The assay used was immunoSEQ (version v3.0), run at survey level. Sequenced by immunoSEQ multiplex PCR; TCRdb stores in-frame clones only, minus some. Among about 16,000 clones listed, about 80% were seen once. The sample in question was unsorted PBMCs, obtained 1.5 years before starting antiretroviral therapy. These receptors were taken from a woman between 45 and 65 years old with HIV.

This chain links TRBV6-4 with TRBJ2-3; 8 bases align to TRBD2. This CDR3 is 14 amino acids long. The germline V gene has CDR1 MRHNA and CDR2 SNTAGT. The ends lost 6 bases at V and 0 bases at J; junction bases unmatched: 2. The CDR3: CASSRGGSTDTQYF. The CDR3 DNA sequence: TGTGCCAGCAGCCGGGGGGGAAGCACAGATACGCAGTATTTT.

This clone is judged medium-sized. The rearrangement uses TRBV6-5 and TRBJ2-1, with 7 bases that match TRBD1. Trimming cost V 3 bases and J 7 bases; bases outside gene matches: 6. Germline V lookup: CDR1 MNHEY, CDR2 SVGAGI. CDR3 length equals 14 residues. The CDR3: CASSYRRGQNEQFF. CDR3 DNA sequence: TGTGCCAGCAGTTATAGAAGGGGGCAGAATGAGCAGTTCTTC.

Notes on this clone: The sample holds other DNA sequences that translate to the same CDR3. V is TRBV19 and J is TRBJ2-7; perhaps TRBD2 as D (5 bases). This CDR3 region has 13 residues. The ends were cut back, 2 bases at V and 4 bases at J, with 9 bases in the middle. CDR1 and CDR2 (germline): LNHDA, SQIVND (reference sequence). This CDR3 reads CASSIPGSYEQYF. The CDR3 DNA is TGTGCCAGTAGTATACCGGGAAGTTACGAGCAGTACTTC.

The rearrangement uses TRBV20-1 and TRBJ1-3; D is unresolved. The CDR3 sequence is 11 residues long. From germline, CDR1 is DFQATT and CDR2 SNEGSKA (reference sequence). Trimming shortened V by 6 bases and J by 7 bases, and 10 bases separated the two germline ends. Here the CDR3 DNA reads TGCAGTGCGGTAAAACGGAACACCATATATTTT. This encodes CSAVKRNTIYF.

This clone was seen a handful of times. V usage is TRBV18 and J usage is TRBJ2-1; 10 positions match TRBD1. The V gene's germline CDR1 is KGHSH and CDR2 LQKENI. After removal of 6 bases from V and 8 bases from J, the junction contained 4 bases not matched to a gene. This CDR3 is 13 amino acids long. The CDR3 region is CASSPGTGDEQFF. In DNA, the CDR3 is TGTGCCAGCTCTCCAGGGACAGGGGATGAGCAGTTCTTC.

The chain recombines TRBV6-5 with TRBJ1-5, with 7 bases aligning to TRBD1. The V and J ends lost 6 bases and 6 bases, in that order; junction bases with no gene match: 11. The CDR3 consists of 15 residues. CDR1 is MNHEY, CDR2 SVGAGI, per germline. CDR3 nucleotides: TGTGCCAGCAGGTTGACGCAGTCAGGGGGTCAGCCCCAGCATTTT. As protein: CASRLTQSGGQPQHF.

This clone was seen more than once but under ten times. The chain combines TRBV10-3 with TRBJ1-2, with 7 bases lining up with TRBD1. In germline, CDR1 is ENHRY, CDR2 SYGVKD. This CDR3 has 14 residues. After removal of 4 bases from V and 3 bases from J, the junction contained 5 bases not matched to a gene. The CDR3 is CAISVEGAHYGYTF. Written as DNA, the CDR3 is TGTGCCATCAGTGTCGAGGGGGCTCACTATGGCTACACCTTC.

The count of this clone is one. The V and J genes are TRBV6-1 and TRBJ2-3, with TRBD1 identical over 8 bases. The CDR3 is made up of 16 amino acids. V shed 4 bases, J shed 2 bases, and the junction held 8 bases outside the gene matches. Germline V gene sequence: CDR1 MNHNS, CDR2 SASEGT. CDR3 in DNA: TGTGCCAGCAGTGGAACGACAGGGGCGGTCACAGATACGCAGTATTTT. Translation: CASSGTTGAVTDTQYF.

This chain links TRBV11-2 with TRBJ2-3; D remains unclear. V was pared by 4 bases and J by 6 bases, with 20 bases between. Germline lookup yields CDR1 SGHAT and CDR2 FQNNGV. CDR3 size: 16 residues. The DNA of the CDR3 is TGTGCCAGCAGCTATCTCCCCTCCCATACCGGGGATACGCAGTATTTT. It codes for CASSYLPSHTGDTQYF.

This clone was seen only once. The CDR3 region is CAWSTARGNYGYTF. The DNA for the CDR3 is TGTGCCTGGAGTACTGCCAGGGGAAACTATGGCTACACCTTC. The chain links TRBV30 to TRBJ1-2, with D possibly being TRBD1 (6 bases). CDR3 length: 14 amino acids. CDR1 and CDR2 (germline): GTSNPN, SVGIG (reference sequence). The germline V and J ends were trimmed by 2 bases and 2 bases, with 12 bases remaining between them.

V gene TRBV10-2 combines with J gene TRBJ1-5; no clear D gene. V lost 3 bases and J 3 bases, leaving 9 bases between the germline ends. In germline, CDR1 is WSHSY, CDR2 SAAADI. The length of the CDR3 is 14 residues. CDR3 sequence: CASSETVNNQPQHF. The CDR3 nucleotides read TGCGCCAGCAGTGAAACGGTTAACAATCAGCCCCAGCATTTT.

V is TRBV11-2 and J is TRBJ2-6; D unclear. This CDR3 is built from 14 residues. CDR1 is SGHAT and CDR2 is FQNNGV in the germline V gene. V shed 1 base and J shed 2 bases, with 3 bases lying between them. The CDR3 bases are TGTGCCAGCAGCTTAGGAACTGGGGCCAACGTCCTGACTTTC. Protein product: CASSLGTGANVLTF.

Here the CDR3 reads CASSFDQRSGNTIYF. Written as DNA, the CDR3 is TGTGCCAGCAGCTTCGATCAGAGATCTGGAAACACCATATATTTT. The rearrangement uses TRBV5-5 and TRBJ1-3; the D is unclear. CDR1 SGHKS and CDR2 YYEKEE come from the germline V gene (reference sequence). Trimming pared 2 bases from V and 1 base from J, leaving 10 bases between. The CDR3 consists of 15 residues.

The gene calls are TRBV29-1 and TRBJ2-5; maybe TRBD1 (6 bases). Between the trimmed V and J ends, which lost 7 bases and 5 bases, there was a span of 20 bases. Germline CDR1 and CDR2: SQVTM and ANQGSEA. The CDR3 spans 14 residues. This chain's CDR3 is CSALTQGFRETQYF. The CDR3 region has the DNA TGCAGCGCCTTGACGCAGGGGTTCCGGGAGACCCAGTACTTC. The whole variable domain, remainder taken from reference TRBV29-1 and TRBJ2-5, is SAVISQKPSRDICQRGTSLTIQCQVDSQVTMMFWYRQQPGQSLTLIATANQGSEATYESGFVIDKFPISRPNLTFSTLTVSNMSPEDSSIYLCSALTQGFRETQYFGPGTRLLVL.

This clone has only a few counts. V and J are TRBV7-5 and TRBJ2-2; no DNA check was done on the table's D call, TRBD1. TRBV7-5 is a known pseudogene. This CDR3 is 16 amino acids long. This CDR3 reads CARSSLTGTNTGELFF. The CDR3 DNA is TGTGCCAGAAGCTCGTTGACAGGGACAAACACCGGGGAGCTGTTTTTT.

This chain connects TRBV30 to TRBJ1-2; D uncertain. V was trimmed by 0 bases and J by 5 bases, leaving 7 bases between them. CDR1 and CDR2 (germline): GTSNPN, SVGIG (reference sequence). This CDR3 spans 12 amino acids. The CDR3 protein is CAWSVNLYGYTF. For the CDR3, the DNA is TGTGCCTGGAGTGTAAACCTATATGGCTACACCTTC.

This clone was seen a single time. The V call is TRBV12-5, the J call TRBJ2-7, with unresolved D. Germline V gene sequence: CDR1 LGHNT, CDR2 FRNRAP. This CDR3 region has 12 residues. Trimming removed 0 bases from V and 7 bases from J, with 7 bases in between. DNA of the CDR3: TGTGCTAGTGGTTTGGTGGATGGGGAGCAGTACGTC. Its translation is CASGLVDGEQYV.

The CDR3: CAIQSSYNEQFF. As DNA, the CDR3 is TGTGCCATTCAAAGCTCCTACAATGAGCAGTTCTTC. The chain is built from TRBV27 and TRBJ2-1; D gene unclear. V was cut by 10 bases and J by 0 bases, with 7 bases left in between. CDR1 is MNHEY, CDR2 SMNVEV, per germline (reference sequence). This CDR3 spans 12 amino acids.

This clone turned up a few times. This rearrangement joins TRBV27 to TRBJ1-5; D unclear. This CDR3 comprises 12 residues. V lost 8 bases, J lost 6 bases, and 11 bases lay in between. CDR1 and CDR2 from the germline V gene are MNHEY and SMNVEV (reference sequence). Written as DNA, the CDR3 is TGTGCCAGCGGCCGTCCCGGTCAGCCCCAGCATTTT. It is translated as CASGRPGQPQHF.

The J gene is TRBJ2-7, the V gene TRBV6-5, with TRBD1 as a possible D gene (5 bases). Trimming took off 5 bases at V and 1 base at J, with 12 bases between the two ends. Per germline, CDR1 MNHEY and CDR2 SVGAGI. The CDR3 runs 14 residues. As DNA, the CDR3 is TGTGCCAGCAGTATTTCAAGGGGTTCCTACGAGCAGTACTTC. This encodes CASSISRGSYEQYF.

This chain connects TRBV30 to TRBJ1-1; maybe TRBD1 (5 bases). The ends were cut back, 2 bases at V and 3 bases at J, with 10 bases in the middle. The CDR3 consists of 13 residues. Germline CDR1 is GTSNPN and CDR2 is SVGIG (reference sequence). The CDR3 region has the DNA TGTGCCTGGAGTCCCGGGACCTACACTGAAGCTTTCTTT. This encodes CAWSPGTYTEAFF.